Below, 29 T cell receptor beta chains from the same sample are listed, as sequenced in a study of T cells after yellow fever vaccination. TCRdb reanalysed the 5' RACE reads using MiXCR and keeps one entry per CDR3 protein. The data hold around 530,000 distinct CDR3 sequences, with 17% observed a single time. The sample in question was PBMCs, obtained 5 days after the first yellow fever vaccination. These receptors were collected from a man younger than 35 who received the YFV17D yellow fever vaccine.

V usage is TRBV7-3 and J usage is TRBJ2-3; TRBD2 matches at 8 bases. This CDR3 region has 15 residues. CDR1 SGHTA and CDR2 FQGTGA come from the germline V gene. Trimming took 5 bases from V and 7 from J; bases not matched to a gene: 11. CDR3: CASSQGLGYPNTQYF. The DNA for the CDR3 is TGTGCCAGCAGCCAGGGACTAGGGTATCCCAATACGCAGTATTTT.

This clonotype occurred a few times. This chain uses TRBV30 with TRBJ2-3; D not resolved. The CDR3 contains 11 residues. The V and J ends lost 5 bases and 4 bases respectively, with 7 bases between them. Germline V gene lookup returns CDR1 GTSNPN and CDR2 SVGIG (reference sequence). The CDR3, as DNA: TGTGCCTGGCAGGACGCAGATACGCAGTATTTT. Translation: CAWQDADTQYF.

V gene TRBV7-2 combines with J gene TRBJ2-5; D is ambiguous. This CDR3 is 14 amino acids long. The V and J ends lost 7 bases and 2 bases respectively, with 14 bases between them. Per the germline V gene, CDR1 is SGHTA and CDR2 is FQGNSA. The CDR3 DNA is TGTGCCAGCAAAAAGATGGCGGTGCAAGAGACCCAGTACTTC. Amino acid sequence: CASKKMAVQETQYF.

The chain is built from TRBV7-2 and TRBJ1-2; 9 nucleotides match TRBD1. Germline V gene sequence: CDR1 SGHTA, CDR2 FQGNSA. The V gene end was trimmed by 6 bases and the J gene end by 4 bases; junction bases not matched to a gene: 6. This CDR3 has 14 amino acids. The CDR3 reads CASSWGQGLYGYTF. The CDR3 DNA is TGTGCCAGCAGTTGGGGACAGGGTCTCTATGGCTACACCTTC.

V gene TRBV20-1 combines with J gene TRBJ1-5; the D is unclear. Germline V gives CDR1 DFQATT, CDR2 SNEGSKA (reference sequence). V dropped 2 bases and J dropped 6 bases, with 17 bases sitting between them. The CDR3 runs 15 residues. The DNA of the CDR3 is TGCAGTGCTAGACCCTCCGGGCCGGGCTCTCAGCCCCAGCATTTT. As protein: CSARPSGPGSQPQHF.

A few counts support this clonotype. This chain connects TRBV5-4 to TRBJ2-5; tentatively, D is TRBD2 (7 bases). The germline gives CDR1 SGHNT, CDR2 YYREEE (reference sequence). This CDR3 has 16 amino acids. Between the trimmed V and J ends, which lost 1 base and 2 bases, there was a span of 15 bases. For the CDR3, the DNA is TGTGCCAGCAGCTTGCGAGGGGGGGAAACACAAGAGACCCAGTACTTC. Protein: CASSLRGGETQETQYF.

This sequence joins TRBV20-1 and TRBJ1-5; D unresolved. Trimming removed 5 bases at V and 2 bases at J, with 19 bases between. This CDR3 is 16 amino acids long. Germline loops: CDR1 DFQATT, CDR2 SNEGSKA (reference sequence). CDR3 residues: CSASLPSPGGNQPQHF. The CDR3 DNA follows: TGCAGTGCTTCCTTACCTTCCCCCGGAGGCAATCAGCCCCAGCATTTT.

This clonotype showed up just a few times. The chain has TRBV6-2 or TRBV6-3 and TRBJ2-5; 7 positions match TRBD2. V shed 8 bases and J 4 bases; nucleotides not matched to a gene: 16. CDR3 size: 16 residues. Germline assignment: CDR1 MNHEY and CDR2 SVGEGT. The CDR3 spells CASQFLPRRELETQYF. The DNA for the CDR3 is TGTGCCAGCCAGTTCCTACCGAGGCGGGAGTTAGAGACCCAGTACTTC.

This clonotype was observed many times. The chain combines TRBV5-1 with TRBJ1-5; the D is unclear. The CDR3 is 13 residues long. V shed 2 bases and J shed 6 bases, with 9 bases lying between them. Germline CDR1 and CDR2: SGHRS and YFSETQ. The CDR3 nucleotides read TGCGCCAGCAGCTTCGGGGTGGGTCAGCCCCAGCATTTT. Its translation is CASSFGVGQPQHF.

This clonotype was counted between two and nine times. The rearrangement joins TRBV5-5 to TRBJ2-1, with 12 nucleotides matching TRBD2. Germline V gene lookup returns CDR1 SGHKS and CDR2 YYEKEE (reference sequence). The CDR3 sequence is 17 residues long. The J segment lost 5 bases and the V segment lost 4 bases, leaving 10 bases of the junction unmatched. The CDR3 DNA sequence: TGTGCCAGCAGCCCGAGACTAGCGGGGGCCCACCACAATGAGCAGTTCTTC. Translation: CASSPRLAGAHHNEQFF.

The chain carries TRBV6-5 and TRBJ1-1, with D hard to call. This CDR3 spans 14 amino acids. The germline V gene encodes CDR1 MNHEY and CDR2 SVGAGI. The ends were cut back, 3 bases at V and 0 bases at J, with 8 bases in the middle. This CDR3 is CASSYLRVNTEAFF. The DNA of the CDR3 is TGTGCCAGCAGTTATCTGAGGGTGAACACTGAAGCTTTCTTT.

This clonotype was observed a handful of times. The chain links TRBV4-1 to TRBJ2-5, with D possibly being TRBD1 (6 bases). V was trimmed by 3 bases and J by 4 bases, leaving 15 bases between them. The CDR3 runs 15 residues. CDR1 is MGHRA, CDR2 YSYEKL, per germline. The CDR3 nucleotides read TGCGCCAGCAGCCACCGAGGTCCAGGGGCAGAGACCCAGTACTTC. It translates to CASSHRGPGAETQYF.

This chain uses TRBV6-2 or TRBV6-3 with TRBJ2-7; 7 nucleotides line up with TRBD1. This CDR3 spans 13 amino acids. Germline-derived CDR1 and CDR2 are MNHEY and SVGEGT. Trimming cost V 9 bases and J 0 bases; bases outside gene matches: 5. CDR3 DNA sequence: TGTGCCAGTCATCGGACAGGCTCCTACGAGCAGTACTTC. Encoded protein: CASHRTGSYEQYF.

The chain has TRBV5-6 and TRBJ1-5; D gene ambiguous. CDR1 is SGHDT and CDR2 is YYEEEE in the germline V gene. Trimming took 1 base from V and 5 from J, leaving 10 bases between them. CDR3 length: 14 residues. The CDR3, as DNA: TGTGCCAGCAGCTTGCAAAGGGATTATCAGCCCCAGCATTTT. It translates to CASSLQRDYQPQHF.

Only a few counts were recorded for this clonotype. This chain uses TRBV7-8 with TRBJ1-1; D might be TRBD1 (6 bases). CDR1 and CDR2 from the germline V gene are SGHVS and FQNEAQ. The CDR3 is made up of 15 amino acids. Deletions cut 4 bases from V and 1 base from J, with 13 bases between. In DNA, the CDR3 is TGTGCCAGCAGCTCCCTACAGGGTCCGAACACTGAAGCTTTCTTT. Its translation: CASSSLQGPNTEAFF. Supplemented by reference TRBV7-8 and TRBJ1-1, the full variable domain reads GAGVSQSPRYKVAKRGQDVALRCDPISGHVSLFWYQQALGQGPEFLTYFQNEAQLDKSGLPSDRFFAERPEGSVSTLKIQRTQQEDSAVYLCASSSLQGPNTEAFFGQGTRLTVV.

The sample holds a few counts of this clonotype. This sequence joins TRBV7-9 and TRBJ2-1; D might be TRBD1 (6 bases). Germline V lookup: CDR1 SEHNR, CDR2 FQNEAQ (reference sequence). V gave up 1 base and J gave up 7 bases, with 11 bases separating them. This CDR3 contains 14 residues. The CDR3 here is CASSLDRDMNEQFF. The CDR3 nucleotides are TGTGCCAGCAGCTTAGACAGGGATATGAATGAGCAGTTCTTC.

This clonotype was seen repeatedly, ten times or more. This chain joins TRBV20-1 and TRBJ1-5; perhaps TRBD1 as D (5 bases). Deletions cut 6 bases from V and 9 bases from J, with 15 bases between. Germline V CDR1 and CDR2: DFQATT, SNEGSKA (reference sequence). The CDR3 covers 12 residues. This chain's CDR3 is CSASLVGGPQHF. CDR3 in DNA: TGCAGTGCCAGCCTGGTCGGGGGGCCCCAGCATTTT.

This rearrangement joins TRBV4-2 to TRBJ2-3, with D unclear. CDR3 length: 15 amino acids. Trimming took off 3 bases at V and 0 bases at J, with 10 bases between the two ends. Looked up from germline, CDR1 is LGHNA and CDR2 is YNFKEQ. CDR3 in amino acids: CASSHTPASTDTQYF. CDR3 nucleotide sequence: TGTGCCAGCAGCCACACTCCAGCAAGCACAGATACGCAGTATTTT.

The J gene is TRBJ2-7, the V gene TRBV7-9; D remains unclear. The CDR3 sequence is 12 residues long. Looked up from germline, CDR1 is SEHNR and CDR2 is FQNEAQ (reference sequence). The V and J ends lost 2 bases and 5 bases respectively, with 7 bases between them. CDR3 DNA sequence: TGTGCCAGCAGCTTACATGGTGACGAGCAGTACTTC. Translation: CASSLHGDEQYF.

This clonotype was observed a few times. This sequence joins TRBV18 and TRBJ1-5, with D hard to call. The length of the CDR3 is 14 residues. The V gene lost 3 bases and the J gene lost 8 bases, with 14 bases spanning the gap. CDR1 and CDR2 (germline): KGHSH, LQKENI. The CDR3 loop is CASSPTMESKPQHF. CDR3 bases: TGTGCCAGCTCACCTACAATGGAGTCGAAGCCCCAGCATTTT.

Only a few counts were recorded for this clonotype. The V call is TRBV7-6, the J call TRBJ2-5, with a possible D match to TRBD2 (5 bases). V shed 1 base and J shed 4 bases, with 10 bases lying between them. CDR1 is SGHVS, CDR2 FNYEAQ, per germline. This CDR3 region has 14 residues. CDR3 sequence: CASSLVGSGETQYF. CDR3 coding DNA: TGTGCCAGCAGCTTAGTGGGGAGCGGAGAGACCCAGTACTTC. The entire variable domain, with the rest obtained from reference TRBV7-6 and TRBJ2-5, is as follows: GAGVSQSPRYKVTKRGQDVALRCDPISGHVSLYWYRQALGQGPEFLTYFNYEAQQDKSGLPNDRFSAERPEGSISTLTIQRTEQRDSAMYRCASSLVGSGETQYFGPGTRLLVL.

The V and J genes are TRBV7-2 and TRBJ1-1; D is ambiguous. V lost 3 bases and J lost 5, with 13 bases in between. Germline V gives CDR1 SGHTA, CDR2 FQGNSA. The CDR3 totals 14 residues. The chain's CDR3 is CASSLFIQDTEAFF. In nucleotides, the CDR3 is TGTGCCAGCAGCTTGTTTATTCAGGATACTGAAGCTTTCTTT.

This clonotype showed up many times. The V and J genes are TRBV4-1 and TRBJ2-2; no clear D gene. CDR3 length equals 15 residues. V lost 5 bases and J lost 1, with 11 bases in between. Looked up from germline, CDR1 is MGHRA and CDR2 is YSYEKL. CDR3: CASSWSVGNTGELFF. The CDR3 nucleotides are TGCGCCAGCAGCTGGTCTGTTGGGAACACCGGGGAGCTGTTTTTT.

This clonotype was seen more than once but under ten times. V gene TRBV4-3 combines with J gene TRBJ2-1, with 12 nucleotides matching TRBD2. Germline CDR1 LGHNA, CDR2 YSLEER. CDR3 size: 15 residues. Trimming took 5 bases from V and 7 from J; bases not matched to a gene: 6. The CDR3 nucleotides are TGCGCCAGCAGCGCCCGGACTAGCGGGGAGAATGAGCAGTTCTTC. Translated: CASSARTSGENEQFF.

On this clonotype: At one boundary the junction diverges from the germline segment, which might be a read error. This chain's CDR3 is CASRADTVSVF. CDR3 coding DNA: TGTGCCAGCAGGGCCGACACTGTCTCGGTTTTT. This chain joins TRBV27 and TRBJ1-1; no firm D call. Germline CDR1 reads MNHEY; CDR2 reads SMNVEV (reference sequence). CDR3 length: 11 amino acids.

This clonotype was found a few times. The chain combines TRBV11-2 with TRBJ1-2; a weak D match, TRBD1 (5 bases). Germline V gene lookup returns CDR1 SGHAT and CDR2 FQNNGV. The CDR3 covers 14 residues. V was cut by 5 bases and J by 8 bases, with 18 bases left in between. The CDR3 nucleotides read TGTGCCAGCAGCCCCGGGGGACCTCGCCGGGGCTACACCTTC. The encoded protein is CASSPGGPRRGYTF.

This chain uses TRBV20-1 with TRBJ1-3, with 7 bases fitting TRBD1. CDR1 is DFQATT, CDR2 SNEGSKA, per germline (reference sequence). With 7 bases clipped from V and 3 bases from J, the junction kept 6 bases outside the gene matches. There are 13 residues in the CDR3. CDR3 residues: CSVRDSDGNTIYF. The DNA of the CDR3 is TGCAGTGTCCGGGACAGTGATGGAAACACCATATATTTT.

This clonotype occurred a few times. The chain has TRBV5-1 and TRBJ2-3; TRBD1 aligns across 9 bases. The CDR3 sequence is 15 residues long. The germline CDR1 and CDR2 sequences are SGHRS and YFSETQ. The junction had 13 bases not matched to a gene; V was cut back by 8 bases and J by 6 bases. CDR3 nucleotides: TGCGCCAGTTCTTCTGGGGACAGGGAGTCGGATACGCAGTATTTT. It codes for CASSSGDRESDTQYF.

This clonotype has a count of ten or more. The chain uses TRBV3-1 and TRBJ2-5; D is undetermined. The V gene's germline CDR1 is LGHDT and CDR2 YNNKEL (reference sequence). The length of the CDR3 is 14 residues. With 4 bases removed from V and 1 base from J, the gap between germline ends came to 10 bases. CDR3 coding DNA: TGTGCCAGCAGCCGTCTGGGCCCCCAAGAGACCCAGTACTTC. Its translation: CASSRLGPQETQYF.